These 10 T cell receptor beta chains share one sample of origin, sequenced in a study of spatial heterogeneity in lung cancer. TCRdb used MiXCR to reprocess the 5' RACE reads, holding one entry per CDR3 protein. The table lists some 53,000 distinct CDR3 sequences, less than 8.5% of them singletons. As for time point: sample taken at primary tumor resection. Material for sequencing was whole RNA from tumor, nontumor lung or frozen PBMC, left unsorted. Here the sequenced sample was PBMCs, taken at surgery. These receptors originate from a female donor with early-stage non-small cell lung cancer.

This clonotype was observed at least ten times. V is TRBV10-3 and J is TRBJ1-5, with D maybe TRBD1 (6 bases). Germline CDR1 is ENHRY and CDR2 is SYGVKD. Trimming cost V 0 bases and J 6 bases, with 15 bases left between them. The CDR3 has 16 residues. CDR3 DNA sequence: TGTGCCATCAGTGAGTCGAGTACACAAGGGGGTCAGCCCCAGCATTTT. Protein: CAISESSTQGGQPQHF.

This clonotype was recorded at least ten times. The chain's CDR3 is CASSFVNSPLHF. The CDR3 nucleotides read TGTGCCAGCAGCTTTGTCAATTCACCCCTCCACTTT. The V call is TRBV7-2, the J call TRBJ1-6; D unresolved. The V and J ends lost 3 bases and 7 bases respectively, with 4 bases between them. Germline V gene sequence: CDR1 SGHTA, CDR2 FQGNSA. There are 12 residues in the CDR3.

This clonotype was seen a handful of times. The CDR3 is CASSFGEQPQHF. CDR3 in DNA: TGTGCCAGCAGTTTTGGTGAGCAGCCCCAGCATTTT. J is TRBJ1-5 and V is TRBV12-3 or TRBV12-4, with D uncertain. The CDR3 sequence is 12 residues long. Trimming removed 3 bases from V and 7 bases from J, with 7 bases in between.

On this clonotype: A much larger clone lies a single base off, so this may be a read error. The gene calls are TRBV7-9 and TRBJ2-1; 9 bases fit TRBD1. The V gene end was trimmed by 3 bases and the J gene end by 5 bases; junction bases not matched to a gene: 5. The CDR3 covers 15 residues. The germline V gene has CDR1 SEHNR and CDR2 FQNEAQ (reference sequence). The CDR3 is CASSFRTGVNNEQFF. CDR3 DNA: TGTGCCAGCAGCTTCCGGACAGGGGTGAACAATGAGCAGTTCTTC.

The rearrangement joins TRBV14 to TRBJ2-2; D uncertain. The CDR3 spans 14 residues. Germline CDR1 and CDR2: SGHDN and FVKESK. V lost 1 base and J lost 4, with 7 bases in between. In DNA, the CDR3 is TGTGCCAGCAGCCAAGCCCGAAGCACCGGGGAGCTGTTTTTT. Its translation is CASSQARSTGELFF.

This clonotype has a count of ten or more. The rearrangement uses TRBV18 and TRBJ2-2; D is unclear. Germline assignment: CDR1 KGHSH and CDR2 LQKENI. The CDR3 totals 17 residues. V was clipped by 6 bases and J by 2 bases, with 19 bases between them. CDR3 sequence: CASSPPNAIGNTGELFF. The CDR3 bases are TGTGCCAGCTCCCCCCCAAATGCAATTGGAAACACCGGGGAGCTGTTTTTT. Supplemented by reference TRBV18 and TRBJ2-2, the full variable domain reads NAGVMQNPRHLVRRRGQEARLRCSPMKGHSHVYWYRQLPEEGLKFMVYLQKENIIDESGMPKERFSAEFPKEGPSILRIQQVVRGDSAAYFCASSPPNAIGNTGELFFGEGSRLTVL.

This clonotype was counted many times. The chain combines TRBV7-2 with TRBJ2-7, with TRBD1 as a possible D gene (5 bases). V shed 5 bases and J shed 6 bases, with 14 bases lying between them. Germline assignment: CDR1 SGHTA and CDR2 FQGNSA. This CDR3 is 13 amino acids long. CDR3 region: CASSPTGFGEQYF. CDR3 nucleotide sequence: TGTGCCAGCAGCCCCACAGGTTTTGGCGAGCAGTACTTC.

This clonotype was seen at least ten times. This chain links TRBV29-1 with TRBJ2-1, with D maybe TRBD1 (6 bases). CDR3 size: 13 residues. The germline CDR1 and CDR2 sequences are SQVTM and ANQGSEA. V was cut by 8 bases and J by 12 bases, with 23 bases left in between. The CDR3, as DNA: TGCAGCCTACTCGACCCAACAGGGATTCGGCAGTTCTTC. Protein: CSLLDPTGIRQFF.

This clonotype appeared many times. The chain joins TRBV4-2 to TRBJ2-7, with 10 bases aligning to TRBD2. The CDR3 loop spans 17 amino acids. J gave up 6 bases and V 3 bases, and 14 bases lay outside the gene matches. Germline assignment: CDR1 LGHNA and CDR2 YNFKEQ. This CDR3 is CASSQPERGGLSGEQYF. For the CDR3, the DNA is TGTGCCAGCAGCCAGCCCGAGCGGGGGGGCCTGTCGGGCGAGCAGTACTTC.

In its sample, this clonotype was seen a few times. The CDR3 DNA reads as TGCGCCAGCAGCTTGGTAGGGACCTATGGCTACACCTTC. The encoded protein is CASSLVGTYGYTF. The gene calls are TRBV5-1 and TRBJ1-2, with D possibly TRBD1 on 5 matching bases. CDR1 is SGHRS and CDR2 is YFSETQ in the germline V gene. The CDR3 spans 13 residues. With 0 bases removed from V and 4 bases from J, the gap between germline ends came to 7 bases. Full variable domain (rest looked up from reference TRBV5-1 and TRBJ1-2): KAGVTQTPRYLIKTRGQQVTLSCSPISGHRSVSWYQQTPGQGLQFLFEYFSETQRNKGNFPGRFSGRQFSNSRSEMNVSTLELGDSALYLCASSLVGTYGYTFGSGTRLTVV.